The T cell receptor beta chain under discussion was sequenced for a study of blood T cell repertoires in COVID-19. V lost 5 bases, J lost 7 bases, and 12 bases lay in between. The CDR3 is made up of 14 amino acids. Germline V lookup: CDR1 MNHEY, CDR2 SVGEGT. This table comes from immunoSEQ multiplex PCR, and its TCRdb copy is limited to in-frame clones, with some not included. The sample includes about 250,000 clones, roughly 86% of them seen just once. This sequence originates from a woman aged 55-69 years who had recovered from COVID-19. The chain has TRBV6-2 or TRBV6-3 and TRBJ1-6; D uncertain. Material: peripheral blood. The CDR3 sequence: CASSRGIRNSPLHF. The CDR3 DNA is TGTGCCAGCAGTCGAGGGATTCGGAATTCACCCCTCCACTTT.